This entry features one T cell receptor (beta chain) sequence. It lacks a known antigen. Nothing much larger sits one base from this clone, and base qualities are not available. The data were taken from a study of cytomegalovirus exposure and HLA in healthy donors (TCRdb year 2017). For context, the study as a whole: The roughly 700 repertoires of the first cohort and the 120 validation repertoires were produced on the same platform, according to a later analysis. The study was designed to test whether signatures of past pathogen exposure could be identified by cataloging public T cell receptors. Along with the approximately 650-subject first cohort, a separate validation cohort of approximately 110 different subjects was used. To predict cytomegalovirus infection status, the study combined high-throughput TCR immunosequencing, statistical association of individual TCRs with disease status, and machine learning.

Library construction relied on the immunoSEQ multiplex PCR assay. In the authors' own workflow: A statistical classification framework was built to diagnose cytomegalovirus status from the catalog of TCR beta chain sequences. TCRdb holds this immuneACCESS table with in-frame rearrangements only. Some clones are missing; in checked studies, unresolved V genes explain under half, and the rest has no known cause. The D gene and trimming were derived from the DNA, and the V and J assignments and clone size from that table. The sample has 200,000 to 300,000 clones on record, 90% of them singletons. Approximately 3.1% of the sample belongs to the ten largest clones. Study-level results and caveats: According to the authors, the approach could potentially be generalized to other disease states and immunological phenotypes. Subsequent analysis determined that TCRs grouped into clusters in the first cohort also showed a tendency toward co-occurrence across the approximately 120 validation repertoires, and approximately 94% of cluster scores exceeded 0. A total of some 180 TCR beta chains were listed by the study as associated with cytomegalovirus. While some public TCRs were present in many individuals, most TCR sequences turned up only very rarely across donors. In vitro tests confirmed that three of the cytomegalovirus-associated TCR beta chains recognize cytomegalovirus antigens. A later analysis lacked HLA typing for the validation cohort, so it scored co-occurrence in that cohort across all 120 or so repertoires. Cytomegalovirus status was reported to be diagnosed by the classifier with high specificity and sensitivity in both the original and validation cohorts.

V ends up 5 bases short and J 4 bases short, with an unmatched junction base count of 7. In the germline V gene, CDR1 corresponds to SGHVS and CDR2 to FNYEAQ. Reading from cysteine to phenylalanine, the CDR3 counts 15 amino acids. Only CDR3 DNA remains: 45 bases, in frame from the first base. Separate from the approximately 730-subject first cohort, the validation cohort of about 110 subjects was the group to which the donors belonged. This chain joins TRBV7-6 to TRBJ2-5; TRBD2 agrees with 10 junctional bases. The clonotype originates from a woman younger than 45 in good health and CMV-seronegative. The sample consisted of PBMCs. The nucleotides are TGTGCCAGCAGCCCCCTAGCGGGAGTGGCAGAGACCCAGTACTTC. It specifies CASSPLAGVAETQYF.